Given below is one T cell receptor (beta chain) in context. Its cognate antigen is unknown. The PCR used 60 Vbeta and 13 Jbeta primers. Source study methods: Unique TCR beta chains numbered around 80 million in a later analysis, with roughly 11 million shared. The data were produced by immunoSEQ multiplex PCR, yet TCRdb's version contains in-frame clones alone and is incomplete. The DNA gave D and trimming, while V, J and clone size come from that table. The repertoire consists of 150,000 to 200,000 clones, with 80% to 90% occurring once and the leading ten covering 9.3%. The CDR3 contains 14 residues. Germline V gives CDR1 GTSNPN, CDR2 SVGIG (reference sequence). After removal of 1 base from V and 11 bases from J, the junction contained 6 bases not matched to a gene. This sample is drawn from a study of cytomegalovirus exposure and HLA in healthy donors. Study results and caveats: Researchers reported in a later analysis that a missense DCLRE1C variant was tied to TCR beta V- and J-gene trimming.

The TCR originated in a man aged 18 to 29 in good health and CMV-seropositive. The V call is TRBV30, the J call TRBJ1-6; TRBD1 aligns across 9 bases. The sequenced sample was PBMCs. CDR3 coding DNA: TGTGCCTGGAGTGGCGGGACAGGGTTGGCACCCCTCCACTTT. The encoded protein is CAWSGGTGLAPLHF.